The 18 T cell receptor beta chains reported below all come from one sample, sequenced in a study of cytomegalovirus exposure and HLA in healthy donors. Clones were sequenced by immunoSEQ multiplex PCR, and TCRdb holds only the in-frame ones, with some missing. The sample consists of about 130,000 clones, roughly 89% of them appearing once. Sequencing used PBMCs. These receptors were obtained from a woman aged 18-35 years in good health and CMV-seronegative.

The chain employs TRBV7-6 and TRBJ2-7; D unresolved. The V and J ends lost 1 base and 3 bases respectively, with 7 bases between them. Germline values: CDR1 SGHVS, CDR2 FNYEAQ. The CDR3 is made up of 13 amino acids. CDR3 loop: CASSLVAGYEQYF. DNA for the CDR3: TGTGCCAGCAGCTTAGTGGCAGGCTACGAGCAGTACTTC.

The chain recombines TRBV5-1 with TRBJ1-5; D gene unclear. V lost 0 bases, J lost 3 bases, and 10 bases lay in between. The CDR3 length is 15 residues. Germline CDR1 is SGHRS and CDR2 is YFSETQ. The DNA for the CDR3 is TGCGCCAGCAGCTTGGAAGGCGGACTCAATCAGCCCCAGCATTTT. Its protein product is CASSLEGGLNQPQHF.

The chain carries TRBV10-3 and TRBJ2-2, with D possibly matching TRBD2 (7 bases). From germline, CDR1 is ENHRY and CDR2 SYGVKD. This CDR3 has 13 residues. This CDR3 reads CAHRGAEVEELFF. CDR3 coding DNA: TGTGCTCATCGGGGGGCCGAAGTTGAGGAGCTGTTTTTT.

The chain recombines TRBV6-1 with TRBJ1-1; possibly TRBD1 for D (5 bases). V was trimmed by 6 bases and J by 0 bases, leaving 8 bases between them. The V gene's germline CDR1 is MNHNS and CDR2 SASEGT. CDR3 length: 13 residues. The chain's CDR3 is CASRQELNTEAFF. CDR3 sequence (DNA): TGTGCCAGCAGACAGGAACTGAACACTGAAGCTTTCTTT.

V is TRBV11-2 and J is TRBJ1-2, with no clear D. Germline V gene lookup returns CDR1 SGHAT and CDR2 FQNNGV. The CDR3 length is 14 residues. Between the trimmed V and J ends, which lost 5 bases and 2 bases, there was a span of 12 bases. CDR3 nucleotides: TGTGCCAGCAGCCACGCCAGGTGGAACTATGGCTACACCTTC. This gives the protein CASSHARWNYGYTF.

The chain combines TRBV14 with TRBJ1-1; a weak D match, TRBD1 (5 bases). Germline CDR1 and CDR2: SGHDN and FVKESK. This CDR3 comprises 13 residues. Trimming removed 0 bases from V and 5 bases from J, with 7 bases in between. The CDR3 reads CASSQDRVTEAFF. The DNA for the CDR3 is TGTGCCAGCAGCCAAGACAGGGTAACTGAAGCTTTCTTT.

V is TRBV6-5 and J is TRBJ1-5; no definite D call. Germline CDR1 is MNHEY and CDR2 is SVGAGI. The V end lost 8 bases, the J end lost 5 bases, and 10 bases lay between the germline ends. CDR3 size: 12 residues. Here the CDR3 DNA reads TGTGCCAGCCGGGAGGGCGATCAGCCCCAGCATTTT. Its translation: CASREGDQPQHF.

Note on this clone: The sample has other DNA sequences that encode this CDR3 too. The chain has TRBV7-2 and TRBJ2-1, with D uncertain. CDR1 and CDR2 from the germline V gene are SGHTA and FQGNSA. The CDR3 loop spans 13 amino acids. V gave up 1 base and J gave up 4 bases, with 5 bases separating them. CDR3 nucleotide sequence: TGTGCCAGCAGCTTAGGTCTTTACAATGAGCAGTTCTTC. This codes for CASSLGLYNEQFF.

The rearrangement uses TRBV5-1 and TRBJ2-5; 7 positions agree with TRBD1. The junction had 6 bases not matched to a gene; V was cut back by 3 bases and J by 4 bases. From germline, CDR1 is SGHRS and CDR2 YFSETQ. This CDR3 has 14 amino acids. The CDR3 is CASSSTGLGETQYF. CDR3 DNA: TGCGCCAGCAGCTCGACAGGGTTGGGAGAGACCCAGTACTTC.

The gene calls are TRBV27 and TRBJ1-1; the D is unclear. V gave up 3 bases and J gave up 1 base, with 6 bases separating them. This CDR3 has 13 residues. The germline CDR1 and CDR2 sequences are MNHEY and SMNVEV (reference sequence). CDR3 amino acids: CASSFGGNTEAFF. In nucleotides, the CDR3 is TGTGCCAGCAGTTTTGGCGGGAACACTGAAGCTTTCTTT.

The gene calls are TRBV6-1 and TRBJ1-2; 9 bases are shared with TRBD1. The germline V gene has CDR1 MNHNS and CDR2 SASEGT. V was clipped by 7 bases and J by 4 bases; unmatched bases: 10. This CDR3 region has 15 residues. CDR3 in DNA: TGTGCCAGCAATATTGCACAGGGGGCGAGCTATGGCTACACCTTC. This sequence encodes CASNIAQGASYGYTF.

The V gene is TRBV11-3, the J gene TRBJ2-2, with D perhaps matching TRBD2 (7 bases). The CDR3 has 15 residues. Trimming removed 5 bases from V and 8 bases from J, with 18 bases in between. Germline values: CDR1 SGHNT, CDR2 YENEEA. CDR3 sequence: CASSPRPGGQGELFF. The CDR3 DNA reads TGTGCCAGCAGCCCGCGTCCCGGGGGGCAAGGGGAGCTGTTTTTT.

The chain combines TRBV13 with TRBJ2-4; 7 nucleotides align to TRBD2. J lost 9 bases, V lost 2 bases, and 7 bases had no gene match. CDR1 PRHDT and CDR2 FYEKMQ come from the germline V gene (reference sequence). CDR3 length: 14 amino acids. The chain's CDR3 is CASSLRATSTIQYF. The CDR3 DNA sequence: TGTGCCAGCAGCTTAAGAGCGACTAGCACCATTCAGTACTTC.

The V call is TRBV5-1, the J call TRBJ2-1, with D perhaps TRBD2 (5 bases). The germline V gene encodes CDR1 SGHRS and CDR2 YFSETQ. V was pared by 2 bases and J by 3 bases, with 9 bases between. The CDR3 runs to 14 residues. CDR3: CASSFAGIYNEQFF. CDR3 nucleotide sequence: TGCGCCAGCAGCTTCGCGGGTATCTACAATGAGCAGTTCTTC.

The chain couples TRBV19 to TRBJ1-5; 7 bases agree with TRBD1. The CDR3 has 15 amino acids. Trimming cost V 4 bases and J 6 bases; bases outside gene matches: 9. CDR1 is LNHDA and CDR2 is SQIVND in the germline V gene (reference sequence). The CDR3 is CASSRQTGYGQPQHF. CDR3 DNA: TGTGCCAGTAGTAGACAGACAGGGTACGGTCAGCCCCAGCATTTT.

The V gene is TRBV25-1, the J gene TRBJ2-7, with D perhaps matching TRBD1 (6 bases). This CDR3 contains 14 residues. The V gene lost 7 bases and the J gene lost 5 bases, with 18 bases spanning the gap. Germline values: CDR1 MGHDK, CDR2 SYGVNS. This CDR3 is CASTRKDRFNEQYF. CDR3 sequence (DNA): TGTGCCAGCACCCGCAAGGACAGATTTAACGAGCAGTACTTC.

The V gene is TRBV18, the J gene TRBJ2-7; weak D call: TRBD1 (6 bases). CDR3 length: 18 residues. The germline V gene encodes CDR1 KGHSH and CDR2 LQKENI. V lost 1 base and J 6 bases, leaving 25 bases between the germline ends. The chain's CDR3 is CASSPLRGSAGPRGEQYF. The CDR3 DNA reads TGTGCCAGCTCACCACTTAGGGGGTCGGCTGGGCCGAGGGGCGAGCAGTACTTC. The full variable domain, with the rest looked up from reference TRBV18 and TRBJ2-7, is NAGVMQNPRHLVRRRGQEARLRCSPMKGHSHVYWYRQLPEEGLKFMVYLQKENIIDESGMPKERFSAEFPKEGPSILRIQQVVRGDSAAYFCASSPLRGSAGPRGEQYFGPGTRLTVT.

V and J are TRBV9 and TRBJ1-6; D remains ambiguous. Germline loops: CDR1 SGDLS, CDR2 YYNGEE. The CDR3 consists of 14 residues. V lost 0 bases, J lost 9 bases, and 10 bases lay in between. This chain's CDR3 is CASSVDGILSPLHF. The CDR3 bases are TGTGCCAGCAGCGTAGACGGGATCCTTTCACCCCTCCACTTT.